The clone carrying this T cell receptor (beta chain) was counted only a few times. A sample-barcoded 5' primer and a J-beta primer mix were used in a second PCR of roughly 7 to 11 cycles. MiXCR was run by TCRdb on the 5' RACE reads, yielding one entry per CDR3 protein. The sample holds approximately 800,000 distinct CDR3 sequences, 20% to 30% seen once. V lost 6 bases to trimming and J lost 0 bases, with 12 bases between them. The germline gives CDR1 SQVTM, CDR2 ANQGSEA. There are 13 residues in the CDR3. Total RNA was extracted at no less than 5.5 micrograms per sample. The data were obtained in a study of blood T cells in healthy people across ages. The data were also submitted as part of a second study, on T cells of mothers and their children. As that study records: Sample barcodes and 2-4 random nucleotides came from the second PCR's M1S primer.

The chain recombines TRBV29-1 with TRBJ2-7; D may be TRBD2 (7 bases). The source material was blood. The clonotype comes from a boy aged 10-17 years in good health. The CDR3 region is CSVVRGLSYEQYF. CDR3 bases: TGCAGCGTGGTGCGGGGGCTCTCCTACGAGCAGTACTTC.